The present T cell receptor beta chain was sequenced within a study of PD-1 blockade in classical Hodgkin lymphoma. CDR1 is MGHRA and CDR2 is YSYEKL in the germline V gene. V shed 1 base and J shed 4 bases, with 10 bases lying between them. The CDR3 has 14 amino acids. Brentuximab vedotin exposure varied, and every patient relapsed after autologous stem cell transplantation. Patients reached a best response of complete response, partial response or progressive disease. Assay used: immunoSEQ multiplex PCR; TCRdb lists only in-frame clones, some missing. The sample has some 96,000 clones, just under 95% seen once.

The input for sequencing was peripheral blood mononuclear cells (PBMCs), taken at baseline. This sequence originates from a human donor with classical Hodgkin lymphoma. The genes are TRBV4-1 and TRBJ1-2; the D is unclear. The CDR3: CASSQVGSPYGYTF. CDR3 in DNA: TGCGCCAGCAGCCAAGTCGGCAGCCCCTATGGCTACACCTTC.